The T cell receptor (beta chain) under discussion was sequenced for a study of CD8+CD57+ T cells in acquired aplastic anemia. Study details: DNA per sorted CD4+ or CD8+ sample ranged roughly 0.17 to 27.4 ug, averaging approximately 3.3 ug.

Ten or more counts support this clonotype. The junction departs from germline at one end; a sequencing error may be responsible. CDR3 size: 12 residues. The V gene's germline CDR1 is DFQATT and CDR2 SNEGSKA (reference sequence). Individuals selected for sequencing had exhibited CD8+CD57+ cell expansion on flow cytometry. Patients were therapy-naive when their blood was sampled. Genomic DNA, the template, was used for profiling of the TCR beta VDJ and CDR3. TCRdb passed the reads through MiXCR, listing each CDR3 protein once. The sample carries 130,000 or so distinct CDR3 sequences, approximately 50% recorded once.

The receptor's source is a human donor with aplastic anemia. Sequencing was done on a sample of sorted CD4+, CD8+, or CD8+CD57+ T cells (not recorded which) from PBMCs. This chain links TRBV20-1 with TRBJ1-2; D gene uncertain. CDR3 DNA: TGCAGTGCTAGAGACTTTGACGGCCTCCATTCCTTC. Its protein product is CSARDFDGLHSF.